This T cell receptor beta chain appears in the sequencing data of a study of PD-1 blockade in mismatch repair-deficient tumors. Findings and limits, study-wide: Rapid post-treatment expansion, then contraction, generally preceding radiologic response, marked tumor-resident clones.

To note about this clone: Its antigen is unidentified.

Assay used: immunoSEQ multiplex PCR; TCRdb lists only in-frame clones, some missing. The sample has approximately 79,000 clones, 65% to 85% seen once; the top ten hold roughly 5.5%. All patients were mismatch repair deficient, assessed by either PCR or immunohistochemistry. A few pembrolizumab responders had their TCRs sequenced. The material sequenced was peripheral blood, taken 44 weeks after starting pembrolizumab. This receptor was identified in an adult with mismatch repair-deficient cancer.

Here the CDR3 reads CASSLEGQGSNTEAFF. The CDR3 DNA reads as TGTGCCAGCAGCTTGGAGGGACAGGGCAGCAACACTGAAGCTTTCTTT. The chain recombines TRBV5-8 with TRBJ1-1, with 9 bases matching TRBD1. This CDR3 region has 16 residues. Germline-derived CDR1 and CDR2 are SGHTS and YDEGEE. The ends lost 0 bases at V and 2 bases at J; junction bases unmatched: 5.